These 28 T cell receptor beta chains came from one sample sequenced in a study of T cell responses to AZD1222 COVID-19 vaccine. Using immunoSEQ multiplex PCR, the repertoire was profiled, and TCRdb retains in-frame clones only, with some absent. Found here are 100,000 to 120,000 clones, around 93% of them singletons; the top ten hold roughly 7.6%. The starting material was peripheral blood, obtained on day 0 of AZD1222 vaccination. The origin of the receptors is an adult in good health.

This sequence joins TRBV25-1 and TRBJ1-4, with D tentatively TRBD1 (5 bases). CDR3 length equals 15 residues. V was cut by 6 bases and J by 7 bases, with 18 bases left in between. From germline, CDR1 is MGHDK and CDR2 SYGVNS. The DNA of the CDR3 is TGTGCCAGCAGGTCCCGGTCCGGGACCGGTGAAAAACTGTTTTTT. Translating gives CASRSRSGTGEKLFF. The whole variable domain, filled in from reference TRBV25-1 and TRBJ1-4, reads EADIYQTPRYLVIGTGKKITLECSQTMGHDKMYWYQQDPGMELHLIHYSYGVNSTEKGDLSSESTVSRIRTEHFPLTLESARPSHTSQYLCASRSRSGTGEKLFFGSGTQLSVL.

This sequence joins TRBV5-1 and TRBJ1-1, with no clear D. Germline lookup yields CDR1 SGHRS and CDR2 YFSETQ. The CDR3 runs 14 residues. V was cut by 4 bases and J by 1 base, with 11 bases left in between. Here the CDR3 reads CASSPTPGNTEAFF. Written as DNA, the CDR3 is TGCGCCAGCAGCCCCACTCCAGGGAACACTGAAGCTTTCTTT.

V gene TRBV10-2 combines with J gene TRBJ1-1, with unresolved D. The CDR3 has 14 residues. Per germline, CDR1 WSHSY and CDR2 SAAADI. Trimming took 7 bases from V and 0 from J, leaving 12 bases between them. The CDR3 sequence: CASTPQMLNTEAFF. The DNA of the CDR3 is TGCGCCAGCACCCCACAGATGTTGAACACTGAAGCTTTCTTT.

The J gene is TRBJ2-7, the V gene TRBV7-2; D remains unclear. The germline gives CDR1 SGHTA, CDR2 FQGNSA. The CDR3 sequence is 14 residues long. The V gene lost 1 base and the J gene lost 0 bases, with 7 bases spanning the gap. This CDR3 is CASSLEASSYEQYF. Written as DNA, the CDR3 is TGTGCCAGCAGCTTAGAGGCAAGCTCCTACGAGCAGTACTTC.

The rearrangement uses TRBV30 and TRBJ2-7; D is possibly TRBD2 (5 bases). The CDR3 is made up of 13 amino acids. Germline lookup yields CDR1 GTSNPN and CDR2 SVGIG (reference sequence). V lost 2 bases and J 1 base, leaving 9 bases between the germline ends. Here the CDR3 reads CAWSSRGSYEQYF. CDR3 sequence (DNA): TGTGCCTGGAGTTCCCGGGGTTCCTACGAGCAGTACTTC.

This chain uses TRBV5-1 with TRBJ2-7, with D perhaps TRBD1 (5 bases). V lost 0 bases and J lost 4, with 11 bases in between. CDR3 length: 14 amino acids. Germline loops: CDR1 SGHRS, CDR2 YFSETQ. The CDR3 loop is CASSLDQGTYEQYF. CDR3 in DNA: TGCGCCAGCAGCTTGGATCAGGGCACTTACGAGCAGTACTTC.

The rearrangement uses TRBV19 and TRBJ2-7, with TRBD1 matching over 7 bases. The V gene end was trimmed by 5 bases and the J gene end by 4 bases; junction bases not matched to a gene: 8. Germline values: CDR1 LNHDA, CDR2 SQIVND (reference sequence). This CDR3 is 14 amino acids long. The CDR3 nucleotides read TGTGCCAGTAGTTTCCAAACAGGGGCTTACGAGCAGTACTTC. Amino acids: CASSFQTGAYEQYF.

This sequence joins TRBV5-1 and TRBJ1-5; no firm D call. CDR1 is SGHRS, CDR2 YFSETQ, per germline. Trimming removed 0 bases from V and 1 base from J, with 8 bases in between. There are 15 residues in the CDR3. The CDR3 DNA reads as TGCGCCAGCAGCTTGGGACCCGGGAGCAATCAGCCCCAGCATTTT. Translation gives CASSLGPGSNQPQHF.

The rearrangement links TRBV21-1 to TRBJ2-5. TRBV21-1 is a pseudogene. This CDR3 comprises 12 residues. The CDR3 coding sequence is TGTGCCAGCAGCAAAGAAGGAGAGACCCAGTACTTC. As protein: CASSKEGETQYF.

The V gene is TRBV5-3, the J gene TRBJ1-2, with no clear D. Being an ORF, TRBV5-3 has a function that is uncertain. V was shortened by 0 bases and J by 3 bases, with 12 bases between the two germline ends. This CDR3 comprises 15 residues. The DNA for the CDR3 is TGTGCCAGAAGCTTGGTAATAGGCCGGCACTATGGCTACACCTTC. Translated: CARSLVIGRHYGYTF.

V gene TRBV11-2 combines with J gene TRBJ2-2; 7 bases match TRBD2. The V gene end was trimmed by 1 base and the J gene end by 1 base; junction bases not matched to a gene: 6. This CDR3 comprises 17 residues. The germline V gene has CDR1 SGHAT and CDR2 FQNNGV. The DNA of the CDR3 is TGTGCCAGCAGCTTAGGTTTCAGCGGGGAGAACACCGGGGAGCTGTTTTTT. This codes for CASSLGFSGENTGELFF.

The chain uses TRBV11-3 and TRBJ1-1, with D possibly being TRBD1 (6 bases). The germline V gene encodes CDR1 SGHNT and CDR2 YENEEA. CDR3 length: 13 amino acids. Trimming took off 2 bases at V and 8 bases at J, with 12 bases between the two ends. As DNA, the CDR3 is TGTGCCAGCAGCTTAAGATCCGGGACAGAAGCTTTCTTT. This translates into CASSLRSGTEAFF.

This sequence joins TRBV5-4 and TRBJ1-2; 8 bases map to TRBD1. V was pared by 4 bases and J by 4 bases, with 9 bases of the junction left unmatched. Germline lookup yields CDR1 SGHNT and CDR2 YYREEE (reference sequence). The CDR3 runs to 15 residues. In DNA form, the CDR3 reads TGTGCCAGCAGCACAGGACAGGGAGTGGCCTATGGCTACACCTTC. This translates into CASSTGQGVAYGYTF.

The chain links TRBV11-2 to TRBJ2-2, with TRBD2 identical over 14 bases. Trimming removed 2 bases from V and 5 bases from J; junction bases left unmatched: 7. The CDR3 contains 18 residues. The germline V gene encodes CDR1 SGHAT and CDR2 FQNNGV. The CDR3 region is CASSLTTSGGALTGELFF. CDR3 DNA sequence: TGTGCCAGCAGCTTAACGACTAGCGGGGGGGCCCTGACCGGGGAGCTGTTTTTT.

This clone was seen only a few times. CDR3 DNA sequence: TGTGCCAGCAGCTTAGGACAGGGAGTCACCGGGGAGCTGTTTTTT. Its protein is CASSLGQGVTGELFF. The rearrangement joins TRBV7-6 to TRBJ2-2, with 7 bases aligning to TRBD1. Looked up from germline, CDR1 is SGHVS and CDR2 is FNYEAQ. Trimming removed 1 base from V and 4 bases from J; junction bases left unmatched: 3. The CDR3 contains 15 residues.

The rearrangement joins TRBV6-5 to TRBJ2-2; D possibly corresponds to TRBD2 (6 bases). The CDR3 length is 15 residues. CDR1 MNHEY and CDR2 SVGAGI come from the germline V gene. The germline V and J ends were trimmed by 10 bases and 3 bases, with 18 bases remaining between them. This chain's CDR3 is CATSSAGRDTGELFF. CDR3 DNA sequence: TGTGCCACCTCAAGTGCGGGGCGGGACACCGGGGAGCTGTTTTTT.

The CDR3 sequence: CASSPQNTEAFF. The CDR3 DNA follows: TGTGCCAGCAGCCCCCAGAACACTGAAGCTTTCTTT. V gene TRBV11-3 combines with J gene TRBJ1-1; D gene ambiguous. CDR1 and CDR2 from the germline V gene are SGHNT and YENEEA. The CDR3 is made up of 12 amino acids. Trimming pared 5 bases from V and 1 base from J, leaving 5 bases between. Filled out from reference TRBV11-3 and TRBJ1-1, the complete variable domain reads EAGVVQSPRYKIIEKKQPVAFWCNPISGHNTLYWYLQNLGQGPELLIRYENEEAVDDSQLPKDRFSAERLKGVDSTLKIQPAELGDSAVYLCASSPQNTEAFFGQGTRLTVV.

CDR3 sequence: CSVERGGGYGYTF. The CDR3 DNA sequence: TGCAGCGTTGAGCGGGGGGGAGGCTATGGCTACACCTTC. The rearrangement links TRBV29-1 to TRBJ1-2, with D tentatively TRBD1 (5 bases). The CDR3 covers 13 residues. The germline V gene encodes CDR1 SQVTM and CDR2 ANQGSEA. Trimming shortened V by 3 bases and J by 4 bases, and 12 bases separated the two germline ends.

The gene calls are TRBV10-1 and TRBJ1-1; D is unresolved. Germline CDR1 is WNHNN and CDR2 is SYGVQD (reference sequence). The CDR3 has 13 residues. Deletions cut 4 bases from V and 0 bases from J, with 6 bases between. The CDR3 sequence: CASSGSLNTEAFF. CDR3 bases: TGCGCCAGCAGTGGAAGTTTGAACACTGAAGCTTTCTTT.

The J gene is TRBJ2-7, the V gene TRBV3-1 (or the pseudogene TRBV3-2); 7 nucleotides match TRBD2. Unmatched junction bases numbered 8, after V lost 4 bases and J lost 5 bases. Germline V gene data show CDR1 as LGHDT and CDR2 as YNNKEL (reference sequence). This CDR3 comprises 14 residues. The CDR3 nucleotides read TGTGCCAGCAGCCCGTCCGGGACTAAAGACGAGCAGTACTTC. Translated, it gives CASSPSGTKDEQYF.

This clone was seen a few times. CDR3 loop: CASSTAGGYETQYF. CDR3 DNA: TGTGCCAGCAGTACGGCGGGGGGCTATGAGACCCAGTACTTC. The rearrangement links TRBV6-2 or TRBV6-3 to TRBJ2-5; the match to TRBD2 covers 8 bases. Germline lookup yields CDR1 MNHEY and CDR2 SVGEGT. This CDR3 is built from 14 residues. J was trimmed by 5 bases and V by 5 bases; bases with no gene match: 7.

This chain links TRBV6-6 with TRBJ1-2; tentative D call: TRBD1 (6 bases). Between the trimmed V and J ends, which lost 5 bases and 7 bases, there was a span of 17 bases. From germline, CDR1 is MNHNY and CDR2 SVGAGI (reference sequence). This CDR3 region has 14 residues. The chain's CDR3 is CASSPLGGEGGYTF. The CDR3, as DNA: TGTGCCAGCAGTCCCTTAGGGGGGGAAGGTGGCTACACCTTC.

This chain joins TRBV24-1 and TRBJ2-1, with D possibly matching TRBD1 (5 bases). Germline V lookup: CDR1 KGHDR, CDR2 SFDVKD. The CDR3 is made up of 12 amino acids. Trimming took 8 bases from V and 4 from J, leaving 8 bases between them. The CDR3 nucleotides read TGTGCCACCACGACAGCGTACAATGAGCAGTTCTTC. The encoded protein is CATTTAYNEQFF.

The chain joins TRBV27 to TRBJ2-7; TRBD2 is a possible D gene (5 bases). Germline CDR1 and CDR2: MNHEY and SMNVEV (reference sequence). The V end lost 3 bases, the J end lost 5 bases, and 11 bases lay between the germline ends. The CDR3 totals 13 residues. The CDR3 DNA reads TGTGCCAGCAGTTTGGGCCCGGGGAACGAGCAGTACTTC. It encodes CASSLGPGNEQYF.

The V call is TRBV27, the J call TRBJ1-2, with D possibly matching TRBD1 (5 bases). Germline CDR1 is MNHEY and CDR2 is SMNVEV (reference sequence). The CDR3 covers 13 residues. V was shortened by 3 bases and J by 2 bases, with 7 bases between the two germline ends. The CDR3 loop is CASSFRGNYGYTF. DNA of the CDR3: TGTGCCAGCAGTTTTAGGGGCAACTATGGCTACACCTTC.

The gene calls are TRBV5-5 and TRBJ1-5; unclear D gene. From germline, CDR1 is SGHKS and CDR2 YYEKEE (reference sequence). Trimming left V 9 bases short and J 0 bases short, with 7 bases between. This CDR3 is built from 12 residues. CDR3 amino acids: CANGDSNQPQHF. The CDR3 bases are TGTGCCAACGGGGATAGCAATCAGCCCCAGCATTTT.

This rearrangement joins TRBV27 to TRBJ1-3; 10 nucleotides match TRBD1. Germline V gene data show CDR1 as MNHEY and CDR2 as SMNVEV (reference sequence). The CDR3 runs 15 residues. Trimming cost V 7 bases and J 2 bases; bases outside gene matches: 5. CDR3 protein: CASTRTGGTGNTIYF. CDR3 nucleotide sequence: TGTGCCAGCACCAGGACAGGGGGGACTGGAAACACCATATATTTT.

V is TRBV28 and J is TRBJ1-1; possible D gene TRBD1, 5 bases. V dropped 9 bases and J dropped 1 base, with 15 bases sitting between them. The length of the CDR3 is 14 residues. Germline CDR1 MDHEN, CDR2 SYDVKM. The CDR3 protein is CASRPGHSNTEAFF. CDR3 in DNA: TGTGCCAGTCGTCCTGGACATTCGAACACTGAAGCTTTCTTT.